The T cell receptor beta chain described here comes from a study of vaccination and CD4 T cells after COVID-19. Regarding the study as a whole: Spike mono-reactivity was found in 304 of the 307 vaccine-specific clones identified in convalescent patients.

Cultured CD4+ T-cell DNA underwent Oncomine TCR Beta short-read sequencing. TCRdb re-called the PCR reads through MiXCR, storing one row per CDR3 protein. The sample yields roughly 17,000 distinct CDR3 sequences, 43% seen once. Worth noting for this clonotype: The antigen remains unidentified.

Between the trimmed V and J ends, which lost 0 bases and 6 bases, there was a span of 12 bases. This CDR3 is built from 14 residues. Germline V CDR1 and CDR2: SGHRS, YFSETQ. Documented treatment: approximately 11-day PBMC culture with coronavirus spike peptide pools or control peptides (ViraFEST assay). The cultures had half their medium swapped for fresh IL-2 medium on days 3 and 7. Sequencing used CD4+ T cells from blood, cultured in vitro, obtained before SARS-CoV-2 vaccination. This clonotype originated in a human donor who had recovered from COVID-19. The chain is built from TRBV5-1 and TRBJ2-5; weak D call: TRBD1 (5 bases). CDR3 nucleotide sequence: TGCGCCAGCAGCTTGGCCCAGGGAACGCAGACCCAGTACTTC. This sequence encodes CASSLAQGTQTQYF.